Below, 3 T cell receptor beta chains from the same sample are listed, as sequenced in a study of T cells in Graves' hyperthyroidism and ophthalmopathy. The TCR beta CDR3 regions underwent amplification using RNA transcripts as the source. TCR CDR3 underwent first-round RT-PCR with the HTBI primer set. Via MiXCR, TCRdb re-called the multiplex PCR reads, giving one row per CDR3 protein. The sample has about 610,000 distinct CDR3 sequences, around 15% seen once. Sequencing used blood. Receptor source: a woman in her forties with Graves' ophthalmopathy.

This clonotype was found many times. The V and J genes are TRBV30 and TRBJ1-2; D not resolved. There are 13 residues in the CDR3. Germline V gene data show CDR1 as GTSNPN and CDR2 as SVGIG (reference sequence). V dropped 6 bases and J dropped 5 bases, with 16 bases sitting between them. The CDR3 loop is CACSPGVGYGYTF. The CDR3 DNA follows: TGTGCCTGCTCACCGGGAGTCGGATATGGCTACACCTTC.

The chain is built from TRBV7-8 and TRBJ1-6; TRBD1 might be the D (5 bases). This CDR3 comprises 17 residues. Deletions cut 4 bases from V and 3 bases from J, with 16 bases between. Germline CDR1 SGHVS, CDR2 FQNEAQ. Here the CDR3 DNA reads TGTGCCAGCAGCTATAGCCGGGGACTGGACTATAATTCACCCCTCCACTTT. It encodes CASSYSRGLDYNSPLHF.

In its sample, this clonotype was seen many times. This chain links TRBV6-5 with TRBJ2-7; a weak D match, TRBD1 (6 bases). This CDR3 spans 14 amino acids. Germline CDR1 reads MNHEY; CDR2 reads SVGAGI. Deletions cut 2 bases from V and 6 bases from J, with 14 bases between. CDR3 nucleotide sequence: TGTGCCAGCAGTTACGCGGGCAGGGGAGTCGAGCAGTACTTC. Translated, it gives CASSYAGRGVEQYF.